This is a list of T cell receptor beta chains from one sample in a study of cytomegalovirus exposure and HLA in healthy donors. Produced via immunoSEQ multiplex PCR; TCRdb's table is partial and in-frame only. The sample yields some 96,000 clones, around 80% seen once. The specimen was PBMCs. The receptors originated from a woman aged 55-69 years in good health and CMV-seronegative. Each CDR3 is given with its conserved first and last residue. D genes are given only for firm matches. Not every row has a clone size; where given, it reads once, few, many or a size class.

abundance: .
v_gene: TRBV5-6
d_gene: TRBD2
j_gene: TRBJ2-7
CDR3nt: TGTGCCAGCAGCGCGGGGACTAGCAGCGAGCAGTACTTC
CDR3aa: CASSAGTSSEQYF

abundance: .
v_gene: TRBV5-3
d_gene: .
j_gene: TRBJ1-4
CDR3nt: TGTGCCAGAAGCTTGAGGCTATCCAGGGAACATGAAAAACTGTTTTTT
CDR3aa: CARSLRLSREHEKLFF

abundance: .
v_gene: TRBV23-1
d_gene: TRBD1
j_gene: TRBJ1-5
CDR3nt: TGCGCCAGCAGTCTTCGAGGGACAGGGTCGGCGTTCGGCAATCAGCCCCAGCATTTT
CDR3aa: CASSLRGTGSAFGNQPQHF

abundance: .
v_gene: TRBV5-6
d_gene: TRBD1
j_gene: TRBJ1-4
CDR3nt: TGTGCCAGCAGCTCCTACAGGGGGCGTGATGAAAAACTGTTTTTT
CDR3aa: CASSSYRGRDEKLFF

abundance: .
v_gene: TRBV5-6
d_gene: TRBD2
j_gene: TRBJ2-7
CDR3nt: TGTGCCAGCAGCGCGGGACTGAGGACTAGCTACGAGCAGTACTTC
CDR3aa: CASSAGLRTSYEQYF

abundance: .
v_gene: TRBV11-2
d_gene: TRBD2
j_gene: TRBJ2-1
CDR3nt: TGTGCCAGCAGCCGAGCGGGGAGCTCCTACAATGAGCAGTTCTTC
CDR3aa: CASSRAGSSYNEQFF

abundance: .
v_gene: TRBV29-1
d_gene: TRBD1
j_gene: TRBJ1-1
CDR3nt: TGCAGCGTTGAAATGACAGGGGCGAACACTGAAGCTTTCTTT
CDR3aa: CSVEMTGANTEAFF

abundance: .
v_gene: TRBV15
d_gene: TRBD1
j_gene: TRBJ2-5
CDR3nt: TGTGCCACCAGCACCTTCCGGGACAGGGGGCAAGAGACCCAGTACTTC
CDR3aa: CATSTFRDRGQETQYF

abundance: .
v_gene: TRBV15
d_gene: .
j_gene: TRBJ1-5
CDR3nt: TGTGCCACCAGCAGAGGGGGAGGGGGTCAGCCCCAGCATTTT
CDR3aa: CATSRGGGGQPQHF

abundance: few
v_gene: TRBV25-1
d_gene: TRBD2
j_gene: TRBJ2-3
CDR3nt: TGTGCCAGCAGTACTTACTTGGGAGGGGATGGGACAGATACGCAGTATTTT
CDR3aa: CASSTYLGGDGTDTQYF

abundance: .
v_gene: TRBV10-3
d_gene: .
j_gene: TRBJ1-1
CDR3nt: TGTGCCATCAGTGAGTCTCCAGGATTAGAAGCTTTCTTT
CDR3aa: CAISESPGLEAFF

abundance: .
v_gene: TRBV2
d_gene: TRBD1
j_gene: TRBJ2-7
CDR3nt: TGTGCCAGCAGTGGGACCGGACAGGAATACGAGCAGTACTTC
CDR3aa: CASSGTGQEYEQYF

abundance: .
v_gene: TRBV7-2
d_gene: .
j_gene: TRBJ1-2
CDR3nt: TGTGCCAGCAGCTTAGCCGGCGGCGAAGGCTGGGGCTACACCTTC
CDR3aa: CASSLAGGEGWGYTF

abundance: .
v_gene: TRBV10-3
d_gene: .
j_gene: TRBJ1-1
CDR3nt: TGTGCCATCAGGCAGGCAAACACTGAAGCTTTCTTT
CDR3aa: CAIRQANTEAFF

abundance: .
v_gene: TRBV5-1
d_gene: .
j_gene: TRBJ1-1
CDR3nt: TGCGCCAGCAGCTTGGAGGCAGGGGCCGAGCCTGAAGCTTTCTTT
CDR3aa: CASSLEAGAEPEAFF

abundance: .
v_gene: TRBV6-1
d_gene: .
j_gene: TRBJ2-5
CDR3nt: TGTGCCAGCAGTGAGGTGGCAGGGGAGGGGGAGACCCAGTACTTC
CDR3aa: CASSEVAGEGETQYF

abundance: .
v_gene: TRBV7-2
d_gene: .
j_gene: TRBJ1-4
CDR3nt: TGTGCCAGCAGCTTACCAGGGGTTAATGAAAAACTGTTTTTT
CDR3aa: CASSLPGVNEKLFF

abundance: .
v_gene: TRBV5-1
d_gene: TRBD2
j_gene: TRBJ2-6
CDR3nt: TGCGCCAGCAGCAGTGCCGGGACTAGCTCTGGGGCCAACGTCCTGACTTTC
CDR3aa: CASSSAGTSSGANVLTF

abundance: .
v_gene: TRBV5-1
d_gene: TRBD2
j_gene: TRBJ2-1
CDR3nt: TGCGCCAGCAGCCCCGAAGCGGGAGTCCTCTACAATGAGCAGTTCTTC
CDR3aa: CASSPEAGVLYNEQFF

abundance: .
v_gene: TRBV25-1
d_gene: TRBD2
j_gene: TRBJ2-4
CDR3nt: TGTGCCAGCAGTGAAGGACTAGCGGGAACCAAAAACATTCAGTACTTC
CDR3aa: CASSEGLAGTKNIQYF

abundance: .
v_gene: TRBV29-1
d_gene: .
j_gene: TRBJ2-3
CDR3nt: TGCAGCGTTGTGAGATTTCAGGGGCGGGATACGCAGTATTTT
CDR3aa: CSVVRFQGRDTQYF

abundance: once
v_gene: TRBV27
d_gene: .
j_gene: TRBJ1-2
CDR3nt: TGTGCCAGCAGTTTCCGGCGGGGAGACTATGGCTACACCTTC
CDR3aa: CASSFRRGDYGYTF

abundance: .
v_gene: TRBV4-3
d_gene: .
j_gene: TRBJ1-6
CDR3nt: TGCGCCAGCAGCCCTAGCTTGGGTTCACCCCTCCACTTT
CDR3aa: CASSPSLGSPLHF

abundance: .
v_gene: TRBV7-2
d_gene: TRBD2
j_gene: TRBJ2-1
CDR3nt: TGTGCCAGCATACCGCTCGGGGGGATTTACAATGAGCAGTTCTTC
CDR3aa: CASIPLGGIYNEQFF

abundance: few
v_gene: TRBV10-3
d_gene: TRBD2
j_gene: TRBJ2-5
CDR3nt: TGTGCCATCAGTGAGGGCGGGGGGGCTTTAGAGACCCAGTACTTC
CDR3aa: CAISEGGGALETQYF

abundance: .
v_gene: TRBV2
d_gene: TRBD1
j_gene: TRBJ1-4
CDR3nt: TGTGCCAGCAGTGAAATGGGACAGGGTCGCGCTAATGAAAAACTGTTTTTT
CDR3aa: CASSEMGQGRANEKLFF

abundance: .
v_gene: TRBV7-2
d_gene: TRBD1
j_gene: TRBJ1-1
CDR3nt: TGTGCCAGCAGCCCTGGGGACAGGATAAGGGCTTTCTTT
CDR3aa: CASSPGDRIRAFF

abundance: .
v_gene: TRBV2
d_gene: .
j_gene: TRBJ2-7
CDR3nt: TGTGCCAGCAGTGAGAGGCGGAGCTCCTACGAGCAGTACTTC
CDR3aa: CASSERRSSYEQYF

abundance: .
v_gene: TRBV5-6
d_gene: TRBD2
j_gene: TRBJ2-7
CDR3nt: TGTGCCAGCAGCCCTATAGCGGGAGGGCTCCTCGAGCAGTACTTC
CDR3aa: CASSPIAGGLLEQYF

abundance: .
v_gene: TRBV7-2
d_gene: .
j_gene: TRBJ1-2
CDR3nt: TGTGCCAGCAGCTTAGTGACAGGACCCGTCGCTAACTATGGCTACACCTTC
CDR3aa: CASSLVTGPVANYGYTF

abundance: .
v_gene: TRBV4-3
d_gene: TRBD1
j_gene: TRBJ2-1
CDR3nt: TGCGCCAGCAGCCAAGGGACAGGGGGCTTGGTGGATGAGCAGTTCTTC
CDR3aa: CASSQGTGGLVDEQFF

abundance: .
v_gene: TRBV5-1
d_gene: TRBD2
j_gene: TRBJ2-1
CDR3nt: TGCGCCAGCAGCTTATTCCCCGGGACTAGCGTGGGCGGTGAGCAGTTCTTC
CDR3aa: CASSLFPGTSVGGEQFF

abundance: once
v_gene: TRBV19
d_gene: .
j_gene: TRBJ2-7
CDR3nt: TGTGCCAGTAGTATAGGGGTCGGGTACGAGCAGTACTTC
CDR3aa: CASSIGVGYEQYF

abundance: few
v_gene: TRBV4-3
d_gene: .
j_gene: TRBJ2-6
CDR3nt: TGCGCCAGCAGCCCTTCCCACGGACGGGGGAACGGGGCCAACGTCCTGACTTTC
CDR3aa: CASSPSHGRGNGANVLTF

abundance: once
v_gene: TRBV30
d_gene: .
j_gene: TRBJ1-6
CDR3nt: TGTGCCTGGAGTGTACAGGGAAGGGATTCACCCCTCCACTTT
CDR3aa: CAWSVQGRDSPLHF

abundance: .
v_gene: TRBV5-1
d_gene: .
j_gene: TRBJ1-5
CDR3nt: TGCGCCAGCAGCCCGCAGGGCGGTAGCAATCAGCCCCAGCATTTT
CDR3aa: CASSPQGGSNQPQHF

abundance: .
v_gene: TRBV5-1
d_gene: TRBD1
j_gene: TRBJ2-6
CDR3nt: TGCGCCAGCAGCTTGGTTGGGACAGGGGGCTCTGGGGCCAACGTCCTGACTTTC
CDR3aa: CASSLVGTGGSGANVLTF

abundance: .
v_gene: TRBV7-8
d_gene: TRBD1
j_gene: TRBJ2-3
CDR3nt: TGTGCCAGCAGCGCCACCGGGACAGCCACAGATACGCAGTATTTT
CDR3aa: CASSATGTATDTQYF

abundance: once
v_gene: TRBV7-9
d_gene: .
j_gene: TRBJ2-2
CDR3nt: TGTGCCAGCAGCTTAAGATATGCCGGGGAGGACACCGGGGAGCTGTTTTTT
CDR3aa: CASSLRYAGEDTGELFF

abundance: .
v_gene: TRBV27
d_gene: .
j_gene: TRBJ2-5
CDR3nt: TGTGCCAGCAGCCCTAAGACACTTTACCAAGAGACCCAGTACTTC
CDR3aa: CASSPKTLYQETQYF

abundance: .
v_gene: TRBV19
d_gene: TRBD1
j_gene: TRBJ2-3
CDR3nt: TGTGCCAGTAGCGTCACCGGGACAGGGGGGGCCCCCACAGATACGCAGTATTTT
CDR3aa: CASSVTGTGGAPTDTQYF

abundance: few
v_gene: TRBV7-9
d_gene: TRBD2
j_gene: TRBJ2-5
CDR3nt: TGTGCCAGCAGTACGGGACTAGCGGGGCCTCAAGAGACCCAGTACTTC
CDR3aa: CASSTGLAGPQETQYF

abundance: once
v_gene: TRBV30
d_gene: TRBD1
j_gene: TRBJ1-3
CDR3nt: TGTGCCTGGAACAGGGGACTCTCTGGAAACACCATATATTTT
CDR3aa: CAWNRGLSGNTIYF

abundance: .
v_gene: TRBV30
d_gene: .
j_gene: TRBJ2-1
CDR3nt: TGTGCCTGGACTAGCATCCATGAGCAGTTCTTC
CDR3aa: CAWTSIHEQFF

abundance: .
v_gene: TRBV5-1
d_gene: TRBD1
j_gene: TRBJ2-5
CDR3nt: TGCGCCAGCAGCATGAGGGACAGGGATAGTCAAGAGACCCAGTACTTC
CDR3aa: CASSMRDRDSQETQYF

abundance: .
v_gene: TRBV15
d_gene: TRBD1
j_gene: TRBJ1-5
CDR3nt: TGTGCCACCAGCATAGAGTTAGGACAGGGTTCTCAGCCCCAGCATTTT
CDR3aa: CATSIELGQGSQPQHF

abundance: once
v_gene: TRBV5-4
d_gene: .
j_gene: TRBJ2-7
CDR3nt: TGTGCCAGCAACAGGGGGGGGACCTCCAACGAGCAGTACTTC
CDR3aa: CASNRGGTSNEQYF

abundance: few
v_gene: TRBV7-2
d_gene: TRBD1
j_gene: TRBJ1-2
CDR3nt: TGTGCCAGCAGCTTACTGGGACAGGGAGCCGGCTACACCTTC
CDR3aa: CASSLLGQGAGYTF

abundance: .
v_gene: TRBV6-6
d_gene: .
j_gene: TRBJ1-2
CDR3nt: TGTGCCAGCAGTTATTCAGGGTCCTCTGGCTACACCTTC
CDR3aa: CASSYSGSSGYTF

abundance: .
v_gene: TRBV5-1
d_gene: TRBD1
j_gene: TRBJ1-2
CDR3nt: TGCGCCAGCAGCGTGGGACAGGGGAAGAACTATGGCTACACCTTC
CDR3aa: CASSVGQGKNYGYTF

abundance: once
v_gene: TRBV7-9
d_gene: .
j_gene: TRBJ1-3
CDR3nt: TGTGCCAGCAGTTTAATAGTCGGGAGCTCTGGAAACACCATATATTTT
CDR3aa: CASSLIVGSSGNTIYF

abundance: .
v_gene: TRBV5-1
d_gene: .
j_gene: TRBJ2-7
CDR3nt: TGCGCCAGCAGCTTGTGGGCAGGGGACGAGCAGTACTTC
CDR3aa: CASSLWAGDEQYF

abundance: .
v_gene: TRBV7-2
d_gene: TRBD1
j_gene: TRBJ2-5
CDR3nt: TGTGCCAGCAGCTTCGGACAGGGGCGAGAGACCCAGTACTTC
CDR3aa: CASSFGQGRETQYF

abundance: .
v_gene: TRBV19
d_gene: .
j_gene: TRBJ2-2
CDR3nt: TGTGCCAGTAGTGGGCTAGGGACAGGGGTGCTAGCGGGGCTGAACACCGGGGAGCTGTTTTTT
CDR3aa: CASSGLGTGVLAGLNTGELFF

abundance: .
v_gene: TRBV5-1
d_gene: TRBD1
j_gene: TRBJ1-1
CDR3nt: TGCGCCAGCAGTCGGGACAGGCCGAACACTGAAGCTTTCTTT
CDR3aa: CASSRDRPNTEAFF

abundance: .
v_gene: TRBV28
d_gene: TRBD1
j_gene: TRBJ2-7
CDR3nt: TGTGCCAGCAGTTTATACGGGACAGGGTTCACGGACGAGCAGTACTTC
CDR3aa: CASSLYGTGFTDEQYF

abundance: once
v_gene: TRBV4-3
d_gene: TRBD2
j_gene: TRBJ2-1
CDR3nt: TGCGCCAGCAGCCAAGAGCGGGACTCCGGGGGGTACAATGAGCAGTTCTTC
CDR3aa: CASSQERDSGGYNEQFF

abundance: .
v_gene: TRBV7-2
d_gene: TRBD2
j_gene: TRBJ2-1
CDR3nt: TGTGCCAGCAGCTTAGCGGGGACTAGCGGTCACAATGAGCAGTTCTTC
CDR3aa: CASSLAGTSGHNEQFF

abundance: .
v_gene: TRBV7-9
d_gene: .
j_gene: TRBJ2-2
CDR3nt: TGTGCCAGAGCGGAAACCGGGGAGCTGTTTTTT
CDR3aa: CARAETGELFF

abundance: few
v_gene: TRBV19
d_gene: TRBD2
j_gene: TRBJ2-3
CDR3nt: TGTGCCAGTAGTATGTGGACTAGCGGGGGGAGCCAGGGATATACGCAGTATTTT
CDR3aa: CASSMWTSGGSQGYTQYF